Shown below are 18 T cell receptor beta chains from a single sample sequenced in a study of T cell changes during pregnancy in multiple sclerosis. The assay was immunoSEQ multiplex PCR, and TCRdb's table has in-frame clones only and misses some. The repertoire holds 50,000 or so clones, with roughly 94% as singletons. The source material was CD4+ T cells from peripheral blood mononuclear cells, sampled in the second trimester of pregnancy. The source is a female donor with multiple sclerosis, enrolled in a pregnancy study.

This rearrangement joins TRBV28 to TRBJ2-4, with a weak D call TRBD2 (5 bases). Germline loops: CDR1 MDHEN, CDR2 SYDVKM. The CDR3 extends over 15 amino acids. Between the trimmed V and J ends, which lost 7 bases and 7 bases, there was a span of 20 bases. The CDR3 region has the DNA TGTGCCAGCAAAGCCGGGCCCGGGGATTGGAACATTCAGTACTTC. It codes for CASKAGPGDWNIQYF.

CDR3 amino acids: CASSYRKQGLNYGYTF. CDR3 in DNA: TGTGCCAGCAGTTACAGAAAACAGGGTCTAAACTATGGCTACACCTTC. The rearrangement joins TRBV6-5 to TRBJ1-2, with TRBD1 as a possible D gene (6 bases). V lost 2 bases and J lost 2, with 15 bases in between. The germline V gene has CDR1 MNHEY and CDR2 SVGAGI. This CDR3 is 16 amino acids long.

V and J are TRBV25-1 and TRBJ1-3; unclear D gene. This CDR3 is built from 15 residues. CDR1 is MGHDK and CDR2 is SYGVNS in the germline V gene. Between the trimmed V and J ends, which lost 4 bases and 1 base, there was a span of 11 bases. The CDR3 loop reads CASSGRGQSGNTIYF. DNA of the CDR3: TGTGCCAGCAGTGGCCGGGGTCAATCTGGAAACACCATATATTTT.

The chain is built from TRBV11-2 and TRBJ1-6; D may be TRBD1 (5 bases). CDR3 length: 16 amino acids. The V end lost 2 bases, the J end lost 7 bases, and 15 bases lay between the germline ends. Germline values: CDR1 SGHAT, CDR2 FQNNGV. CDR3 sequence reads: CASSLLGRQKNSPLHF. DNA of the CDR3: TGTGCCAGCAGCTTATTAGGCCGACAGAAAAATTCACCCCTCCACTTT.

This chain joins TRBV29-1 and TRBJ2-3, with D tentatively TRBD1 (5 bases). Trimming removed 2 bases from V and 4 bases from J, with 10 bases in between. Germline CDR1 and CDR2: SQVTM and ANQGSEA. This CDR3 has 13 amino acids. The CDR3 sequence: CSVESKGPDTQYF. The DNA of the CDR3 is TGCAGCGTTGAATCCAAGGGGCCAGATACGCAGTATTTT.

The gene calls are TRBV7-2 and TRBJ2-1, with 8 bases lining up with TRBD2. The V and J ends lost 3 bases and 4 bases, in that order; junction bases with no gene match: 8. Germline-derived CDR1 and CDR2 are SGHTA and FQGNSA. The CDR3 length is 16 residues. The CDR3, as DNA: TGTGCCAGCAGCTTGTTAGCGGGGAACGTTTACAATGAGCAGTTCTTC. It is translated as CASSLLAGNVYNEQFF. The whole variable domain, filled in from reference TRBV7-2 and TRBJ2-1, reads GAGVSQSPSNKVTEKGKDVELRCDPISGHTALYWYRQSLGQGLEFLIYFQGNSAPDKSGLPSDRFSAERTGGSVSTLTIQRTQQEDSAVYLCASSLLAGNVYNEQFFGPGTRLTVL.

V gene TRBV5-1 combines with J gene TRBJ2-5, with 9 bases lining up with TRBD1. CDR3 length: 15 amino acids. The V gene end was trimmed by 3 bases and the J gene end by 7 bases; junction bases not matched to a gene: 10. Germline CDR1 reads SGHRS; CDR2 reads YFSETQ. The CDR3 reads CASSSTGTGLVTQYF. As DNA, the CDR3 is TGCGCCAGCAGCTCGACTGGGACAGGGTTGGTGACCCAGTACTTC.

This chain links TRBV18 with TRBJ1-2; D unresolved. Deletions cut 3 bases from V and 3 bases from J, with 11 bases between. CDR3 length: 14 residues. CDR1 is KGHSH and CDR2 is LQKENI in the germline V gene. This chain's CDR3 is CASSPSRLHYGYTF. Here the CDR3 DNA reads TGTGCCAGCTCACCCTCCCGACTACACTATGGCTACACCTTC.

The chain joins TRBV5-4 to TRBJ2-7; 7 nucleotides agree with TRBD1. The V gene end was trimmed by 2 bases and the J gene end by 4 bases; junction bases not matched to a gene: 6. This CDR3 has 14 amino acids. Germline CDR1 is SGHNT and CDR2 is YYREEE (reference sequence). This CDR3 is CASSLRGLVYEQYF. CDR3 nucleotide sequence: TGTGCCAGCAGCTTAAGGGGGCTAGTGTACGAGCAGTACTTC.

The chain joins TRBV5-1 to TRBJ2-3, with 11 bases lining up with TRBD2. Germline trimming cut 0 bases from V and 4 bases from J; bases unmatched to any gene: 4. Germline assignment: CDR1 SGHRS and CDR2 YFSETQ. The length of the CDR3 is 16 residues. CDR3 protein: CASSLVVAGGSDTQYF. Written as DNA, the CDR3 is TGCGCCAGCAGCTTGGTTGTAGCGGGGGGGTCAGATACGCAGTATTTT.

The rearrangement uses TRBV19 and TRBJ1-5; the match to TRBD1 covers 8 bases. The V gene's germline CDR1 is LNHDA and CDR2 SQIVND (reference sequence). This CDR3 spans 15 amino acids. Trimming took 5 bases from V and 6 from J; bases not matched to a gene: 9. CDR3 sequence reads: CASSLGTGLGQPQHF. The DNA for the CDR3 is TGTGCCAGTAGTTTAGGGACAGGTTTGGGTCAGCCCCAGCATTTT.

This clone was seen only a few times. The chain recombines TRBV9 with TRBJ1-1, with 7 bases aligning to TRBD1. CDR3 size: 16 residues. Germline lookup yields CDR1 SGDLS and CDR2 YYNGEE. V was clipped by 0 bases and J by 2 bases; unmatched bases: 7. The CDR3 region is CASSVGLTGPNTEAFF. The CDR3 bases are TGTGCCAGCAGCGTAGGTCTGACAGGGCCTAACACTGAAGCTTTCTTT.

The chain links TRBV5-6 to TRBJ2-6, with D unclear. CDR1 is SGHDT, CDR2 YYEEEE, per germline. This CDR3 comprises 15 residues. Between the trimmed V and J ends, which lost 4 bases and 0 bases, there was a span of 8 bases. The CDR3 DNA is TGTGCCAGCAGCCCTGAGTCCTCTGGGGCCAACGTCCTGACTTTC. This translates into CASSPESSGANVLTF.

Points on this clone: One junction end disagrees with the germline gene, perhaps due to a read error. The chain employs TRBV30 and TRBJ1-4; D gene unclear. The V gene's germline CDR1 is GTSNPN and CDR2 SVGIG (reference sequence). The CDR3 covers 16 residues. The CDR3 region is CAWSVTSAGLNGKLFF. The CDR3 nucleotides read TGTGCCTGGAGTGTGACATCGGCAGGTCTTAATGGAAAACTGTTTTTT. Filled out from reference TRBV30 and TRBJ1-4, the complete variable domain reads SQTIHQWPATLVQPVGSPLSLECTVEGTSNPNLYWYRQAAGRGLQLLFYSVGIGQISSEVPQNLSASRPQDRQFILSSKKLLLSDSGFYLCAWSVTSAGLNGKLFFGSGTQLSVL.

The chain links TRBV2 to TRBJ2-4; the D gene is possibly TRBD1 (7 bases). The CDR3 sequence is 17 residues long. Germline V lookup: CDR1 SNHLY, CDR2 FYNNEI. Trimming cost V 1 base and J 2 bases, with 15 bases left between them. In nucleotides, the CDR3 is TGTGCCAGCAGTGAAGAGGGGCAGGGGGGCCCCAAAAACATTCAGTACTTC. Translated, it gives CASSEEGQGGPKNIQYF.

This clone was seen more than once but under ten times. The V call is TRBV2, the J call TRBJ2-4, with no clear D. CDR1 and CDR2 (germline): SNHLY, FYNNEI. V lost 6 bases, J lost 9 bases, and 18 bases lay in between. The CDR3 has 14 amino acids. In DNA, the CDR3 is TGTGCCAGCAGCCTAGTCAAGTCCGGCGGCATTCAGTACTTC. It yields the protein CASSLVKSGGIQYF.

This chain joins TRBV4-3 and TRBJ1-2; D possibly corresponds to TRBD1 (5 bases). This CDR3 is built from 13 residues. From germline, CDR1 is LGHNA and CDR2 YSLEER. V lost 0 bases and J lost 4, with 6 bases in between. This CDR3 reads CASSQDGAYGYTF. CDR3 coding DNA: TGCGCCAGCAGCCAAGATGGGGCCTATGGCTACACCTTC.

The gene calls are TRBV7-2 and TRBJ1-1; D may be TRBD1 (6 bases). V dropped 5 bases and J dropped 4 bases, with 14 bases sitting between them. The CDR3 sequence is 14 residues long. The germline gives CDR1 SGHTA, CDR2 FQGNSA. The CDR3 DNA reads as TGTGCCAGCAGCCGCGGACAGACTTTCACTGAAGCTTTCTTT. Its protein is CASSRGQTFTEAFF.